The 26 T cell receptor beta chains presented below share a single source sample, sequenced in a study of blood T cells in healthy people across ages. Next came a second PCR, run for roughly 6 to 11 cycles, which used a sample-barcoded 5' primer along with a J-beta primer mix. TCRdb analysed the 5' RACE reads with MiXCR anew, one entry per CDR3 protein. The repertoire consists of fewer than 1.5 million distinct CDR3 sequences, with 42% occurring once and the leading ten covering roughly 7.9%. The sequenced sample was blood. Every receptor here comes from a woman under 30 in good health.

Comment on this clonotype: Compared with germline, one end of the junction differs, possibly owing to a read error. The V and J genes are TRBV10-3 and TRBJ1-2; the D gene is possibly TRBD1 (6 bases). CDR3 length: 16 amino acids. The germline CDR1 and CDR2 sequences are ENHRY and SYGVKD. The CDR3 DNA reads as TGTGCCATCAGTAAGTCGACGGGCAGGGGCGTCTATGGCTACACCTTC. Protein sequence: CAISKSTGRGVYGYTF.

The rearrangement links TRBV27 to TRBJ2-1; the match to TRBD2 covers 13 bases. Looked up from germline, CDR1 is MNHEY and CDR2 is SMNVEV (reference sequence). The CDR3 loop spans 15 amino acids. V lost 5 bases, J lost 7 bases, and 5 bases stayed unmatched. CDR3 residues: CASSTSGRATNEQFF. The CDR3, as DNA: TGTGCCAGCAGTACTAGCGGGAGGGCCACGAATGAGCAGTTCTTC.

A note on this clonotype: One base away lies a much larger clone, so this may be a sequencing read error. The J gene is TRBJ2-3, the V gene TRBV4-1; D uncertain. The ends were cut back, 4 bases at V and 4 bases at J, with 18 bases in the middle. CDR1 is MGHRA and CDR2 is YSYEKL in the germline V gene. The CDR3 spans 16 residues. CDR3 sequence reads: CASSPRVQRAADTQYF. For the CDR3, the DNA is TGCGCCAGCAGCCCTCGTGTGCAACGGGCTGCAGATACGCAGTATTTT.

Only a few counts were recorded for this clonotype. One junction end disagrees with the germline gene, perhaps due to a read error. This chain uses TRBV28 with TRBJ2-3, with 12 nucleotides matching TRBD2. CDR3 length equals 16 residues. The germline V gene encodes CDR1 MDHEN and CDR2 SYDVKM. DNA of the CDR3: TGTGCCAGCAGCCCTACTAGCGGGGGGTCAACAGATGCGCAGTATTTT. This encodes CASSPTSGGSTDAQYF.

The V gene is TRBV11-2, the J gene TRBJ2-1; D possibly corresponds to TRBD2 (6 bases). From germline, CDR1 is SGHAT and CDR2 FQNNGV. The CDR3 is 16 residues long. Trimming pared 1 base from V and 4 bases from J, leaving 14 bases between. The CDR3 loop reads CASSLGGGPFYNEQFF. CDR3 nucleotides: TGTGCCAGCAGCTTAGGGGGAGGCCCTTTTTACAATGAGCAGTTCTTC.

The sample holds a few counts of this clonotype. The V gene is TRBV19, the J gene TRBJ1-1; D uncertain. The germline V gene has CDR1 LNHDA and CDR2 SQIVND (reference sequence). The CDR3 has 13 amino acids. V gave up 5 bases and J gave up 0 bases, with 7 bases separating them. CDR3 amino acids: CASSQFMNTEAFF. In DNA form, the CDR3 reads TGTGCCAGTAGTCAGTTCATGAACACTGAAGCTTTCTTT.

The rearrangement uses TRBV6-1 and TRBJ2-1, with 7 positions matching TRBD1. The CDR3 contains 12 residues. CDR1 is MNHNS, CDR2 SASEGT, per germline. V trimming: 6 bases; J trimming: 12 bases; junction bases outside the gene matches: 8. The CDR3 DNA reads as TGTGCCAGCAGCTTATGGGACAGCGGGCAGTTCTTC. This codes for CASSLWDSGQFF.

As to this clonotype: A much larger clone differs by one base, so this may be a read error. V gene TRBV5-1 combines with J gene TRBJ2-3; tentative D call: TRBD1 (6 bases). CDR1 is SGHRS and CDR2 is YFSETQ in the germline V gene. CDR3 length equals 16 residues. The CDR3 region has the DNA TGCGCCAGCAGGCCAACTTTGGGGGCGAAGACAGATACGCGGTATTTT. As protein: CASRPTLGAKTDTRYF.

J is TRBJ1-2 and V is TRBV5-1; tentative D call: TRBD1 (6 bases). The CDR3 is 13 residues long. From germline, CDR1 is SGHRS and CDR2 YFSETQ. V lost 3 bases and J 8 bases, leaving 14 bases between the germline ends. DNA for the CDR3: TGCGCCAGCAGCTCCCGGGGGGCGGAGGGCTACACCTTC. This sequence encodes CASSSRGAEGYTF.

The V and J genes are TRBV4-1 and TRBJ2-5, with 11 bases that match TRBD2. Trimming at V came to 4 bases and at J to 11 bases, leaving 24 bases not matched to a gene. The CDR3 has 19 amino acids. CDR1 and CDR2 (germline): MGHRA, YSYEKL. CDR3 amino acids: CASSPRLSGGAEWLNEQYF. The CDR3 nucleotides read TGCGCCAGCAGCCCCAGGCTTAGCGGGGGGGCCGAATGGCTCAATGAGCAGTACTTC.

This chain links TRBV4-2 with TRBJ1-2, with unresolved D. The germline gives CDR1 LGHNA, CDR2 YNFKEQ. The CDR3 covers 13 residues. V gave up 2 bases and J gave up 2 bases, with 6 bases separating them. This CDR3 is CASSQIGNYGYTF. As DNA, the CDR3 is TGTGCCAGCAGCCAAATCGGCAACTATGGCTACACCTTC.

This clonotype has only a few counts. The chain uses TRBV20-1 and TRBJ2-3, with 14 bases fitting TRBD2. Germline-derived CDR1 and CDR2 are DFQATT and SNEGSKA (reference sequence). The CDR3 is made up of 17 amino acids. Losses at the gene ends were 0 bases for V and 4 bases for J; bases not matched to a gene: 6. For the CDR3, the DNA is TGCAGTGCTAGAGATCTTGGACTAGCGGGGGGATCAGATACGCAGTATTTT. Its translation: CSARDLGLAGGSDTQYF.

This clonotype was counted between two and nine times. The CDR3 loop reads CASSSFDGYTF. CDR3 coding DNA: TGTGCCAGCAGCTCCTTCGATGGCTACACCTTC. J is TRBJ1-2 and V is TRBV7-9; D gene ambiguous. The CDR3 covers 11 residues. Trimming cost V 4 bases and J 6 bases, with 6 bases left between them. CDR1 is SEHNR and CDR2 is FQNEAQ in the germline V gene (reference sequence). The full variable domain, completed using reference TRBV7-9 and TRBJ1-2, is DTGVSQNPRHKITKRGQNVTFRCDPISEHNRLYWYRQTLGQGPEFLTYFQNEAQLEKSRLLSDRFSAERPKGSFSTLEIQRTEQGDSAMYLCASSSFDGYTFGSGTRLTVV.

In the case of this clonotype: This may be a read error: a much more frequent sequence differs by one nucleotide. Here the CDR3 reads CASSFGDTYEQFF. In DNA, the CDR3 is TGTGCCAGCAGCTTCGGGGATACCTACGAGCAGTTCTTC. V is TRBV7-2 and J is TRBJ2-1, with D perhaps matching TRBD2 (5 bases). With 3 bases removed from V and 10 bases from J, the gap between germline ends came to 13 bases. Per the germline V gene, CDR1 is SGHTA and CDR2 is FQGNSA. The CDR3 runs to 13 residues.

This clonotype was detected ten times or more. The chain is built from TRBV29-1 and TRBJ2-7; D not resolved. Germline CDR1 is SQVTM and CDR2 is ANQGSEA. Between the trimmed V and J ends, which lost 0 bases and 2 bases, there was a span of 8 bases. The CDR3 is made up of 13 amino acids. CDR3 protein: CSVEESETYEQYF. The CDR3, as DNA: TGCAGCGTTGAAGAATCAGAAACCTACGAGCAGTACTTC.

This sequence joins TRBV6-5 and TRBJ1-2; perhaps TRBD1 as D (5 bases). Deletions cut 2 bases from V and 8 bases from J, with 21 bases between. Germline CDR1 is MNHEY and CDR2 is SVGAGI. CDR3 length equals 16 residues. The CDR3 region is CASSYPIPPGQRGYTF. The CDR3 coding sequence is TGTGCCAGCAGTTACCCGATACCGCCCGGACAACGGGGCTACACCTTC.

This clonotype was recorded a few times. The rearrangement uses TRBV10-3 and TRBJ1-2; D call uncertain. Germline V gives CDR1 ENHRY, CDR2 SYGVKD. The CDR3 has 14 amino acids. Trimming removed 0 bases at V and 6 bases at J, with 11 bases between. CDR3 sequence reads: CAISESAGDNGYTF. The CDR3 region has the DNA TGTGCCATCAGTGAGTCAGCCGGGGATAATGGCTACACCTTC.

V is TRBV20-1 and J is TRBJ2-7; 8 bases are shared with TRBD2. Per the germline V gene, CDR1 is DFQATT and CDR2 is SNEGSKA (reference sequence). CDR3 length: 15 residues. V shed 6 bases and J 7 bases; nucleotides not matched to a gene: 17. Here the CDR3 DNA reads TGCAGTGCCCTCGTGGCTAGCGGGTCCTACAATGAGCAGTACTTC. Its protein product is CSALVASGSYNEQYF.

The V call is TRBV5-1, the J call TRBJ2-1, with 7 bases identical to TRBD1. The CDR3 sequence is 21 residues long. J gave up 0 bases and V 4 bases, and 22 bases lay outside the gene matches. The germline V gene has CDR1 SGHRS and CDR2 YFSETQ. Here the CDR3 DNA reads TGCGCCAGCAGCGGGGAATTTAGGGACAGAATAACAAAGAGCTCCTACAATGAGCAGTTCTTC. This translates into CASSGEFRDRITKSSYNEQFF.

The genes are TRBV27 and TRBJ2-1; D call uncertain. The V end was cut by 6 bases, the J end by 10 bases, with 13 bases between. CDR3 length: 12 residues. Germline CDR1 and CDR2: MNHEY and SMNVEV (reference sequence). CDR3 region: CASSPKAREQFF. Here the CDR3 DNA reads TGTGCCAGCAGCCCTAAGGCCAGGGAGCAGTTCTTC.

The CDR3 sequence: CASRDDHNEQFF. Written as DNA, the CDR3 is TGCGCCAGCAGGGACGACCACAATGAGCAGTTCTTC. The chain has TRBV5-1 and TRBJ2-1, with D unclear. Trimming left V 5 bases short and J 5 bases short, with 8 bases between. The germline gives CDR1 SGHRS, CDR2 YFSETQ. CDR3 size: 12 residues.

The chain recombines TRBV30 with TRBJ2-4; 8 nucleotides align to TRBD1. The germline CDR1 and CDR2 sequences are GTSNPN and SVGIG (reference sequence). The CDR3 is 12 residues long. The CDR3 coding sequence is TGTGCGGTCGGACAGGGCGGAGACATTCAGTACTTC. Translating gives CAVGQGGDIQYF.

The rearrangement joins TRBV20-1 to TRBJ2-5; D gene uncertain. The V gene lost 0 bases and the J gene lost 11 bases, with 22 bases spanning the gap. Germline V CDR1 and CDR2: DFQATT, SNEGSKA (reference sequence). The CDR3 has 15 residues. CDR3 in DNA: TGCAGTGCTAGAGATTACCCGGCCAGCTACAATGAGCAGTACTTC. Protein product: CSARDYPASYNEQYF.

This clonotype was counted a few times. V and J are TRBV20-1 and TRBJ1-6, with a possible D match to TRBD1 (5 bases). This CDR3 has 13 amino acids. From germline, CDR1 is DFQATT and CDR2 SNEGSKA (reference sequence). The CDR3: CAAGDSLNSPLHF. DNA for the CDR3: TGCGCGGCCGGGGACTCCCTTAATTCACCCCTCCACTTT.

This clonotype has a handful of counts. V and J are TRBV2 and TRBJ2-3; 9 bases are a match to TRBD2. The CDR3 contains 14 residues. With 6 bases clipped from V and 4 bases from J, the junction kept 5 bases outside the gene matches. Germline assignment: CDR1 SNHLY and CDR2 FYNNEI. The CDR3 DNA is TGTGCCAGCAGGGAGACTAGCGGCCCAGATACGCAGTATTTT. Its translation: CASRETSGPDTQYF. The full variable domain, completed using reference TRBV2 and TRBJ2-3, is EPEVTQTPSHQVTQMGQEVILRCVPISNHLYFYWYRQILGQKVEFLVSFYNNEISEKSEIFDDQFSVERPDGSNFTLKIRSTKLEDSAMYFCASRETSGPDTQYFGPGTRLTVL.

The chain carries TRBV27 and TRBJ2-3; 11 positions agree with TRBD2. Germline V lookup: CDR1 MNHEY, CDR2 SMNVEV (reference sequence). The CDR3 is 18 amino acids. Trimming at V came to 5 bases and at J to 5 bases, leaving 15 bases not matched to a gene. The CDR3, as DNA: TGTGCCAGCAGTCCCCGTCTAGCGGGGGGCTACGCTGAAGATACGCAGTATTTT. Protein sequence: CASSPRLAGGYAEDTQYF.